This TCR beta chain was identified during a study of esophageal squamous cell carcinoma under preoperative chemotherapy. The time point is: after preoperative PTX-NDP chemotherapy. TCRdb fed the PCR reads into MiXCR, producing one record per CDR3 protein. This sample has about 32,000 distinct CDR3 sequences; around 50% occur once, and the top ten carry approximately 23%. This clonotype rates as medium-sized. Germline-derived CDR1 and CDR2 are MNHNS and SASEGT. V shed 6 bases and J 9 bases; nucleotides not matched to a gene: 12. The CDR3 consists of 16 residues. Sample collection occurred from a patient given preoperative chemotherapy. The TCR originated in a human donor with esophageal squamous cell carcinoma. The donor label of this sample is uncertain. This sequence joins TRBV6-1 and TRBJ2-2; the match to TRBD1 covers 11 bases. The CDR3 region is CASSLRTGGANWELFF. CDR3 DNA sequence: TGTGCCAGCAGCCTTCGGACAGGGGGCGCGAATTGGGAGCTGTTTTTT.